This T cell receptor beta chain is from a study of shared clonotypes between healthy human individuals. General study results and limits: In the sorted subsets, rarefaction showed sequencing was incomplete despite large depth. Naive subsets usually exceeded memory subsets in estimated richness.

Sequencing used immunoSEQ multiplex PCR; TCRdb keeps in-frame clones, though not all of them. The sample holds approximately 2,000,000 clones; around 92% are singletons and the top ten take about 0.36%. Healthy and HIV-negative, the adult donors had no recent acute infections or vaccinations. The CDR3 has 15 amino acids. Trimming cost V 4 bases and J 3 bases, with 16 bases left between them. Germline lookup yields CDR1 SGHDN and CDR2 FVKESK. A remark on this clone: No antigen is known for it.

This clonotype originated in a man between 18 and 35 years old in good health. Some clones in this sample may be carry-over from other donors' samples. The sequenced sample consisted of naive CD4+ T cells from PBMCs. Indicated subset: CD45RA+ positively selected. This chain links TRBV14 with TRBJ2-7, with D unclear. CDR3 protein: CASSPDRLHNYEQYF. As DNA, the CDR3 is TGTGCCAGCAGCCCGGACCGCCTACACAACTACGAGCAGTACTTC.